This is a list of T cell receptor beta chains from one sample in a study of blood T cell repertoires in COVID-19. Some clones are missing from TCRdb's copy, which holds only in-frame ones; the method was immunoSEQ multiplex PCR. The sample has 120,000 to 150,000 clones, around 90% seen once. The sample was peripheral blood. All receptors derive from a human donor in a cohort sampled during active COVID-19. The CDR3 runs from the conserved cysteine through the conserved F or W. The D gene is left open where the match is weak. Size tells how often a clone was seen (once, few, many) or the class of an expanded clone, and some rows leave it out.

TRBJ2-1 | TRBV7-9 | . | . | CASSLVRGRADNEQFF | TGTGCCAGCAGCTTAGTTAGGGGGAGGGCGGACAATGAGCAGTTCTTC
TRBJ2-1 | TRBV11-3 | . | . | CASSLESGYTEQFF | TGTGCCAGCAGCTTAGAATCCGGGTACACTGAGCAGTTCTTC
TRBJ2-1 | TRBV27 | . | TRBD2 | CASSLGGNLYNEQFF | TGTGCCAGCAGTTTGGGGGGGAACTTATACAATGAGCAGTTCTTC
TRBJ1-1 | TRBV6-1 | . | . | CASSERHNTEAFF | TGTGCCAGCAGTGAGAGACACAACACTGAAGCTTTCTTT
TRBJ1-1 | TRBV6-2/TRBV6-3 | . | . | CASSYSGGTEAFF | TGTGCCAGCAGTTACTCCGGGGGCACTGAAGCTTTCTTT
TRBJ2-3 | TRBV5-4 | . | TRBD2 | CASSFVAGVGDTQYF | TGTGCCAGCAGCTTTGTGGCGGGGGTTGGGGATACGCAGTATTTT
TRBJ2-7 | TRBV10-2 | . | . | CASSKDSYEQYF | TGCGCCAGCAGTAAGGACAGCTACGAGCAGTACTTC
TRBJ2-3 | TRBV28 | . | TRBD1 | CAGCSRGQPPDTQYF | TGTGCCGGTTGTTCCAGGGGACAGCCTCCGGATACGCAGTATTTT
TRBJ2-2 | TRBV7-9 | once | . | CASSPDTSANTGELFF | TGTGCCAGCAGCCCGGACACAAGCGCGAACACCGGGGAGCTGTTTTTT
TRBJ1-1 | TRBV28 | . | TRBD1 | CASSTRRGLTEAFF | TGTGCCAGCAGTACCCGCAGGGGGCTCACTGAAGCTTTCTTT
TRBJ1-2 | TRBV3-1/TRBV3-2 | . | . | CASSQARRDYGYTF | TGTGCCAGCAGCCAAGCGCGGCGGGACTATGGCTACACCTTC
TRBJ2-7 | TRBV24-1 | . | . | CAISGAHGEQYF | TGTGCCATCTCTGGGGCCCACGGCGAGCAGTACTTC
TRBJ2-5 | TRBV20-1 | . | . | CSASTAETQYF | TGCAGTGCCAGTACTGCAGAGACCCAGTACTTC
TRBJ1-4 | TRBV7-2 | . | . | CASSFLGATNEKLFF | TGTGCCAGCAGCTTTTTAGGGGCAACTAATGAAAAACTGTTTTTT
TRBJ1-6 | TRBV28 | . | . | CASSLSSRNSPLHF | TGTGCCAGCAGTTTGAGTTCGAGGAATTCACCCCTCCACTTT
TRBJ2-7 | TRBV27 | . | . | CASSLSFTYEQYF | TGTGCCAGCAGTTTATCGTTTACCTACGAGCAGTACTTC
TRBJ2-7 | TRBV3-1/TRBV3-2 | . | TRBD1 | CASSLRQGIYEQYF | TGTGCCAGCAGCTTACGACAGGGAATCTACGAGCAGTACTTC
TRBJ2-2 | TRBV11-1 | . | TRBD1 | CASGGQGPGELFF | TGTGCCAGCGGGGGACAGGGACCCGGGGAGCTGTTTTTT
TRBJ2-1 | TRBV6-5 | . | . | CASSYQGLIYNEQFF | TGTGCCAGCAGTTACCAAGGACTGATATACAATGAGCAGTTCTTC
TRBJ2-1 | TRBV11-2 | . | TRBD2 | CASTAMSGGGNEQFF | TGTGCCAGCACCGCCATGTCTGGCGGGGGCAATGAGCAGTTCTTC
TRBJ2-7 | TRBV7-8 | . | TRBD1 | CASSFHRGVSYEQYF | TGTGCCAGCAGCTTTCACAGGGGAGTCTCCTACGAGCAGTACTTC
TRBJ2-2 | TRBV10-2 | . | . | CASSEGSTGELFF | TGCGCCAGCAGTGAGGGGAGCACCGGGGAGCTGTTTTTT
TRBJ1-1 | TRBV27 | . | . | CASSVGWSTEAFF | TGTGCCAGCAGTGTTGGGTGGAGCACTGAAGCTTTCTTT
TRBJ1-2 | TRBV3-1/TRBV3-2 | . | . | CASSQAANYGYTF | TGTGCCAGCAGCCAGGCAGCTAACTATGGCTACACCTTC
TRBJ1-5 | TRBV2 | . | . | CASRNIQGNQPQHF | TGTGCCAGCAGGAATATTCAGGGCAATCAGCCCCAGCATTTT
TRBJ1-2 | TRBV2 | . | . | CASIEGPYGYTF | TGTGCCAGCATTGAGGGGCCCTATGGCTACACCTTC
TRBJ1-2 | TRBV5-6 | . | . | CASRTQGNYGYTF | TGTGCCAGCCGCACCCAGGGCAACTATGGCTACACCTTC
TRBJ2-2 | TRBV11-3 | . | TRBD2 | CASSRRTSGSFGKAGELFF | TGTGCCAGCAGCCGACGGACTAGCGGGAGCTTCGGGAAGGCCGGGGAGCTGTTTTTT
TRBJ2-7 | TRBV18 | . | TRBD1 | CASSPLGQGPYEQYF | TGTGCCAGCTCACCATTGGGACAGGGGCCCTACGAGCAGTACTTC
TRBJ2-3 | TRBV10-2 | . | . | CASSQTSNSDTQYF | TGCGCCAGCAGTCAGACTAGTAACTCAGATACGCAGTATTTT
TRBJ2-7 | TRBV19 | . | TRBD1 | CASNPPGQGAAEQYF | TGTGCCAGTAATCCCCCGGGACAGGGGGCGGCCGAGCAGTACTTC
TRBJ2-2 | TRBV10-1 | . | . | CASSGGSTGELFF | TGCGCCAGCAGCGGGGGTTCCACCGGGGAGCTGTTTTTT
TRBJ2-1 | TRBV4-2 | . | TRBD2 | CASSQDITIAGGHFNGQFF | TGTGCCAGCAGCCAAGATATTACTATAGCGGGGGGGCATTTCAATGGGCAGTTCTTC
TRBJ1-3 | TRBV6-5 | . | TRBD1 | CASRTGQQTGNTIYF | TGTGCCAGTCGAACGGGACAGCAGACAGGAAACACCATATATTTT
TRBJ2-3 | TRBV18 | . | . | CASSREERRADTQYF | TGTGCCAGCTCACGAGAGGAGCGGAGGGCAGATACGCAGTATTTT
TRBJ1-1 | TRBV5-5 | once | TRBD1 | CASSTVSGTGWNTEAFF | TGTGCCAGCAGCACGGTATCCGGGACAGGGTGGAACACTGAAGCTTTCTTT
TRBJ2-3 | TRBV11-2 | . | . | CASLRTDTQYF | TGTGCCAGCCTCCGCACAGATACGCAGTATTTT
TRBJ2-3 | TRBV4-1 | few | . | CASSQVERLTDTQYF | TGCGCCAGCAGCCAAGTTGAGCGCCTCACAGATACGCAGTATTTT
TRBJ2-5 | TRBV27 | . | . | CAPTPIFGPRLAQYF | TGTGCCCCAACCCCCATTTTTGGCCCTCGATTGGCCCAGTACTTC
TRBJ2-5 | TRBV6-6 | . | TRBD2 | CASSKLAGGPGETQYF | TGTGCCAGCAGTAAACTAGCGGGAGGGCCGGGAGAGACCCAGTACTTC
TRBJ2-1 | TRBV9 | . | TRBD1 | CASSIRDREGSGEQFF | TGTGCCAGCAGCATCCGGGACAGGGAAGGATCGGGTGAGCAGTTCTTC